Detailed here is one T cell receptor (beta chain). Its antigen is unidentified. This CDR3 is 15 amino acids long. Looked up from germline, CDR1 is ENHRY and CDR2 is SYGVKD. V lost 0 bases and J lost 5, with 11 bases in between. These data come from a study of cytomegalovirus exposure and HLA in healthy donors. PCR involved 60 Vbeta and 13 Jbeta primers. Only in-frame clones appear in the TCRdb table, and some are missing; sequencing was by immunoSEQ multiplex PCR. The sample carries roughly 160,000 clones, approximately 80% recorded once. The study's findings and limits: Earlier findings revealed that most TCR beta V segments proved productive either about 87% or about 30% of the time.

The TCR was taken from a man between 35 and 55 years old in good health and CMV-seronegative. Sequencing was performed on PBMCs. The V call is TRBV10-3, the J call TRBJ1-5; D is unresolved. CDR3 in DNA: TGTGCCATCAGTGAGTCGAGGGAACCCGATCAGCCCCAGCATTTT. Amino acid sequence: CAISESREPDQPQHF.